What follows describes a single TCR beta chain. Per the original methods: Amplification of reference gene primers provided the estimated nucleated cell counts. Only in-frame clones appear in the TCRdb table, and some are missing; sequencing was by immunoSEQ multiplex PCR. From that table come the V and J calls and clone size; the DNA was used to work out D and trimming. The table shows some 97,000 clones, with about 89% occurring only once. This CDR3 contains 17 residues. Germline-derived CDR1 and CDR2 are SGHNT and YENEEA. Trimming took off 0 bases at V and 7 bases at J, with 21 bases between the two ends. This entry comes from a study of blood T cell repertoires in COVID-19. The overall study: Sites in the United States, Italy and Spain provided acute and convalescent COVID-19 samples. Sources were T cells, B-cell-depleted T cells, or PBMCs; the material itself was cDNA or gDNA.

The genes are TRBV11-3 and TRBJ1-2; possibly TRBD1 for D (6 bases). Input material: peripheral blood. This TCR was sampled from a man in his fifties or sixties with acute or convalescent COVID-19. The CDR3 DNA reads TGTGCCAGCAGCTTAGATCTGGCGGGCAGGGGAAGTGGTGGCTACACCTTC. This codes for CASSLDLAGRGSGGYTF.